A single sample gave rise to the 19 T cell receptor beta chains below, sequenced in a study of T cells expressing NK-cell markers. TCRdb reanalyzed the 5' RACE reads and collapses them to one entry per CDR3 protein, without DNA. Its table lists about 260,000 distinct CDR3 sequences. Source material: blood T cells: a sorted CD56 or NKG2C T cell subset, CD4+ or CD8+ T cells, or bulk PBMC T cells (not recorded which). The receptor source for this set is a woman aged 18 to 75 in good health.

The chain combines TRBV7-2 with TRBJ2-1; the TCRdb D gene call, TRBD2, has no DNA to confirm it. This CDR3 comprises 15 residues. Germline-derived CDR1 and CDR2 are SGHTA and FQGNSA. The CDR3 here is CASSRSAQYYAEQFF. Looking up the rest from reference TRBV7-2 and TRBJ2-1 gives the full variable domain: GAGVSQSPSNKVTEKGKDVELRCDPISGHTALYWYRQSLGQGLEFLIYFQGNSAPDKSGLPSDRFSAERTGGSVSTLTIQRTQQEDSAVYLCASSRSAQYYAEQFFGPGTRLTVL.

This chain links TRBV9 with TRBJ2-5; the D call of TRBD1 rests on TCRdb alone, since no DNA is present to check it. The CDR3 loop spans 16 amino acids. Germline CDR1 SGDLS, CDR2 YYNGEE. This CDR3 is CASSSSGGLYQETQYF.

This chain connects TRBV7-2 to TRBJ1-1. Germline CDR1 is SGHTA and CDR2 is FQGNSA. There are 13 residues in the CDR3. CDR3: CASSSWRNTEAFF.

CDR3 protein: CSARRPLNTGELFF. The J gene is TRBJ2-2, the V gene TRBV20-1; TCRdb lists TRBD2, though no DNA is available to test this call. This CDR3 is 14 amino acids long. Germline CDR1 DFQATT, CDR2 SNEGSKA (reference sequence).

This chain links TRBV19 with TRBJ2-1; TCRdb's assignment of TRBD1 cannot be checked, as there is no DNA. Per germline, CDR1 LNHDA and CDR2 SQIVND (reference sequence). This CDR3 comprises 16 residues. CDR3: CASSPYRDQIYNEQFF.

The rearrangement links TRBV7-6 to TRBJ2-2; TCRdb returns TRBD2, unconfirmable since there is no DNA. The CDR3 runs to 16 residues. CDR1 is SGHVS, CDR2 FNYEAQ, per germline. The CDR3 is CASGLQSGGADGELFF.

The V gene is TRBV7-2, the J gene TRBJ2-5; the TCRdb call, TRBD1, lacks DNA for checking. This CDR3 is 12 amino acids long. Germline V gene lookup returns CDR1 SGHTA and CDR2 FQGNSA. CDR3 protein: CASSSTEETQYF.

The V and J genes are TRBV11-2 and TRBJ2-3; TCRdb outputs TRBD2, but without DNA this stays unchecked. The CDR3 is 19 amino acids. Germline lookup yields CDR1 SGHAT and CDR2 FQNNGV. The CDR3 is CASSYYSGTSGSSTDTQYF. The whole variable domain, remainder taken from reference TRBV11-2 and TRBJ2-3, is EAGVAQSPRYKIIEKRQSVAFWCNPISGHATLYWYQQILGQGPKLLIQFQNNGVVDDSQLPKDRFSAERLKGVDSTLKIQPAKLEDSAVYLCASSYYSGTSGSSTDTQYFGPGTRLTVL.

The chain employs TRBV10-3 and TRBJ2-1. CDR3 length equals 11 residues. Germline V gives CDR1 ENHRY, CDR2 SYGVKD. The CDR3 loop reads CAISESIEQFF.

The J gene is TRBJ1-1, the V gene TRBV18; TCRdb reports TRBD1, a call that lacks DNA to check it against. In germline, CDR1 is KGHSH, CDR2 LQKENI. The CDR3 length is 15 residues. CDR3: CASSPTTGVNTEAFF. Full variable domain (outside the CDR3, taken from reference TRBV18 and TRBJ1-1): NAGVMQNPRHLVRRRGQEARLRCSPMKGHSHVYWYRQLPEEGLKFMVYLQKENIIDESGMPKERFSAEFPKEGPSILRIQQVVRGDSAAYFCASSPTTGVNTEAFFGQGTRLTVV.

The chain couples TRBV3-1 to TRBJ1-2; there is no DNA to check the TCRdb D call of TRBD1. This CDR3 has 15 amino acids. Germline V CDR1 and CDR2: LGHDT, YNNKEL (reference sequence). CDR3 loop: CASSPRNRGIYGYTF.

V usage is TRBV3-1 and J usage is TRBJ2-3; TCRdb outputs TRBD2, but without DNA this stays unchecked. The germline V gene has CDR1 LGHDT and CDR2 YNNKEL (reference sequence). This CDR3 is 16 amino acids long. The CDR3 spells CASSQPLSGGLGTQYF.

The chain recombines TRBV5-1 with TRBJ1-1; the TRBD1 assignment by TCRdb is unverifiable without DNA. This CDR3 has 13 residues. Germline CDR1 SGHRS, CDR2 YFSETQ. The CDR3 sequence is CASSRDRNTEAFF.

The chain uses TRBV5-4 and TRBJ2-3; TCRdb reports TRBD1, a call that lacks DNA to check it against. The CDR3 runs 17 residues. Germline lookup yields CDR1 SGHNT and CDR2 YYREEE (reference sequence). The CDR3 protein is CASSPLGRDHSTDTQYF.

This rearrangement joins TRBV5-6 to TRBJ2-4; TCRdb lists TRBD2, though no DNA is available to test this call. Germline CDR1 SGHDT, CDR2 YYEEEE. CDR3 size: 16 residues. The CDR3 region is CASSLVATVGKNIQYF.

The V gene is TRBV20-1, the J gene TRBJ1-2; TCRdb reports TRBD1, a call that lacks DNA to check it against. CDR1 and CDR2 from the germline V gene are DFQATT and SNEGSKA (reference sequence). The CDR3 extends over 11 amino acids. The CDR3 sequence: CSAQGAGGYTF.

This chain connects TRBV6-2 or TRBV6-3 to TRBJ2-4. The CDR3 spans 14 residues. CDR1 is MNHEY and CDR2 is SVGEGT in the germline V gene. The CDR3 is CASSNDLAKNIQYF.

The chain links TRBV20-1 to TRBJ2-3. The CDR3 spans 14 residues. Germline-derived CDR1 and CDR2 are DFQATT and SNEGSKA (reference sequence). This CDR3 is CSARGIARTDTQYF.

This sequence joins TRBV20-1 and TRBJ2-1; the D call of TRBD2 rests on TCRdb alone, since no DNA is present to check it. The CDR3 runs 13 residues. The germline V gene encodes CDR1 DFQATT and CDR2 SNEGSKA (reference sequence). This CDR3 is CSAAGTKNNEQFF.